This T cell receptor (beta chain) was sequenced for a study of shared clonotypes between healthy human individuals. About the study: Used for every donor were three CD4 naive, three CD4 memory, two CD8 naive and one CD8 memory plate.

Some clones are missing from TCRdb's copy, which holds only in-frame ones; the method was immunoSEQ multiplex PCR. Seen here are about 2.3 million clones, 85% to 95% observed once, and the top ten hold about 0.36%. In the case of this clone: What it recognizes is unknown.

Study-level points and caveats: Among donors, the sharing of clonotypes was expected to be influenced by sequencing depth. For sorted subsets, rarefaction showed incomplete sequencing despite large depth.

The J segment lost 2 bases and the V segment lost 0 bases, leaving 4 bases of the junction unmatched. The CDR3 has 17 residues. Per germline, CDR1 SGHDN and CDR2 FVKESK. The source material was naive CD4+ T cells from PBMCs. Subset defined: CD45RA+ positively selected. V usage is TRBV14 and J usage is TRBJ1-5; 10 nucleotides align to TRBD1. This sequence originates from a man between 18 and 35 years old in good health. Some clones in this sample may be carry-over from other donors' samples. Written as DNA, the CDR3 is TGTGCCAGCAGCCAAGATAGGGACAGGGGACGCAATCAGCCCCAGCATTTT. This translates into CASSQDRDRGRNQPQHF.